A single sample is the source of the 9 T cell receptor beta chains below, sequenced in a study of regulatory and conventional T cells in breast cancer. In TCRdb, the PCR reads were re-called with MiXCR into one record per CDR3 protein. The table records fewer than 11,000 distinct CDR3 sequences, 34% of them present only once. Sequences were obtained from conventional T cells from blood. These receptors originate from a male donor in good health.

A single count supports this clonotype. V and J are TRBV7-2 and TRBJ2-7; tentative D call: TRBD1 (7 bases). The CDR3 runs 13 residues. Per the germline V gene, CDR1 is SGHTA and CDR2 is FQGNSA. Trimming pared 6 bases from V and 3 bases from J, leaving 12 bases between. The CDR3 loop reads CASRRGDSYEQYF. DNA of the CDR3: TGTGCCAGCAGAAGGGGGGACAGCTACGAGCAGTACTTC.

Regarding this clonotype: One end of the junction does not line up with germline, which may come from a read error. The rearrangement links TRBV2 to TRBJ2-2; D may be TRBD2 (5 bases). Germline CDR1 and CDR2: SNHLY and FYNNEI. The CDR3 consists of 14 residues. CDR3 in amino acids: CASSENSLPGELVF. The CDR3 nucleotides read TGTGCCAGCAGTGAGAATTCTCTGCCCGGGGAGCTGGTTTTT. The variable domain in full, completed from reference TRBV2 and TRBJ2-2, reads EPEVTQTPSHQVTQMGQEVILRCVPISNHLYFYWYRQILGQKVEFLVSFYNNEISEKSEIFDDQFSVERPDGSNFTLKIRSTKLEDSAMYFCASSENSLPGELVFGEGSRLTVL.

This clonotype was seen a handful of times. The chain couples TRBV5-1 to TRBJ1-1, with D perhaps matching TRBD1 (5 bases). V was shortened by 0 bases and J by 5 bases, with 14 bases between the two germline ends. The V gene's germline CDR1 is SGHRS and CDR2 YFSETQ. CDR3 length equals 15 residues. CDR3 residues: CASSLGGAQRTEAFF. The CDR3, as DNA: TGCGCCAGCAGCTTGGGAGGGGCGCAGAGGACTGAAGCTTTCTTT.

There are a few counts of this clonotype. The chain recombines TRBV20-1 with TRBJ2-3; 9 nucleotides agree with TRBD2. J lost 4 bases, V lost 6 bases, and 8 bases had no gene match. Germline CDR1 and CDR2: DFQATT and SNEGSKA (reference sequence). The CDR3 runs 14 residues. DNA for the CDR3: TGCAGTGCCTCGGCGGGGGGGCTACCAGATACGCAGTATTTT. Encoded protein: CSASAGGLPDTQYF.

J is TRBJ1-4 and V is TRBV2; TRBD1 matches at 7 bases. The CDR3 totals 14 residues. Germline values: CDR1 SNHLY, CDR2 FYNNEI. With V trimmed by 6 bases and J by 8 bases, 9 bases remained unmatched. CDR3 in DNA: TGTGCCAGCAGCGAGACAGGGTATCAGGAAAAACTGTTTTTT. Its translation is CASSETGYQEKLFF.

This clonotype is categorized as medium-sized (0.01 to 0.1%). This rearrangement joins TRBV14 to TRBJ1-1; D gene unclear. Germline values: CDR1 SGHDN, CDR2 FVKESK. This CDR3 spans 19 amino acids. The V end lost 0 bases, the J end lost 5 bases, and 25 bases lay between the germline ends. The DNA for the CDR3 is TGTGCCAGCAGCCAAGATAAATCCACGAAAAGCCCTCTGGGGACTGAAGCTTTCTTT. Translation gives CASSQDKSTKSPLGTEAFF.

This clonotype was picked up a small number of times. V and J are TRBV11-2 and TRBJ2-3; D is perhaps TRBD1 or TRBD2 (5 bases each). V lost 5 bases and J 0 bases, leaving 21 bases between the germline ends. This CDR3 contains 18 residues. Germline CDR1 SGHAT, CDR2 FQNNGV. The CDR3 loop is CASSLSIGWGRSTDTQYF. For the CDR3, the DNA is TGTGCCAGCAGCCTTAGTATCGGATGGGGACGAAGCACAGATACGCAGTATTTT.

J is TRBJ2-7 and V is TRBV28; 8 bases align to TRBD1. Trimming took 6 bases from V and 1 from J; bases not matched to a gene: 8. The CDR3 runs to 15 residues. Germline V CDR1 and CDR2: MDHEN, SYDVKM. CDR3 region: CASRNRDRPSYEQYF. For the CDR3, the DNA is TGTGCCAGCAGAAACCGGGACAGGCCTTCCTACGAGCAGTACTTC.

The gene calls are TRBV20-1 and TRBJ2-7; unclear D gene. This CDR3 has 12 residues. Germline V CDR1 and CDR2: DFQATT, SNEGSKA (reference sequence). With 8 bases removed from V and 7 bases from J, the gap between germline ends came to 18 bases. The CDR3, as DNA: TGCAGTAGAACTCTAGACGGGTATGAGCAGTACTTC. Protein sequence: CSRTLDGYEQYF.